One sample yielded the 27 T cell receptor beta chains listed below, sequenced in a study of blood T cell repertoires in COVID-19. Produced via immunoSEQ multiplex PCR; TCRdb's table is partial and in-frame only. The sample yields roughly 110,000 clones, 70% to 90% seen once. The source material was peripheral blood. These receptors originate from a man aged 40-55 years with acute or convalescent COVID-19.

The chain employs TRBV5-1 and TRBJ2-7; the match to TRBD2 covers 7 bases. After removal of 3 bases from V and 4 bases from J, the junction contained 10 bases not matched to a gene. Per germline, CDR1 SGHRS and CDR2 YFSETQ. The CDR3 length is 15 residues. DNA of the CDR3: TGCGCCAGCAGCTCCTACCTTGGGGGGGAATACGAGCAGTACTTC. It specifies CASSSYLGGEYEQYF.

Points on this clone: Relative to the germline gene, one junction end is altered; a read error may explain this. This chain links TRBV7-2 with TRBJ2-7, with TRBD2 matching 11 bases. The length of the CDR3 is 14 residues. Germline CDR1 SGHTA, CDR2 FQGNSA. CDR3 bases: TGTGCCAGCAGCATAGCGGGGGGGCAATACGAGCAGTACTTC. Its translation: CASSIAGGQYEQYF. Using reference TRBV7-2 and TRBJ2-7 for the parts outside the CDR3, the full variable domain is GAGVSQSPSNKVTEKGKDVELRCDPISGHTALYWYRQSLGQGLEFLIYFQGNSAPDKSGLPSDRFSAERTGGSVSTLTIQRTQQEDSAVYLCASSIAGGQYEQYFGPGTRLTVT.

The CDR3 is CASSPGSLAYGYTF. The CDR3 coding sequence is TGTGCCAGCAGCCCGGGGTCCCTGGCCTATGGCTACACCTTC. V and J are TRBV5-6 and TRBJ1-2; D is undetermined. Germline CDR1 SGHDT, CDR2 YYEEEE. The CDR3 is made up of 14 amino acids. The ends were cut back, 4 bases at V and 4 bases at J, with 14 bases in the middle. Based on the CDR3 plus reference TRBV5-6 and TRBJ1-2, the full variable domain is DAGVTQSPTHLIKTRGQQVTLRCSPKSGHDTVSWYQQALGQGPQFIFQYYEEEERQRGNFPDRFSGHQFPNYSSELNVNALLLGDSALYLCASSPGSLAYGYTFGSGTRLTVV.

The CDR3 DNA reads as TGTGCCAGCAGCGTAGAGCAGTACTTC. Translation: CASSVEQYF. The chain couples TRBV21-1 to TRBJ2-7; the DNA was not compared with TRBD2, the D call given in the table. TRBV21-1 is listed as a pseudogene. The CDR3 has 9 amino acids.

The chain links TRBV9 to TRBJ1-2, with D uncertain. The germline CDR1 and CDR2 sequences are SGDLS and YYNGEE. The V and J ends lost 0 bases and 4 bases respectively, with 13 bases between them. This CDR3 contains 15 residues. CDR3 in amino acids: CASSVEVRGSYGYTF. The CDR3 bases are TGTGCCAGCAGCGTAGAAGTGCGGGGATCCTATGGCTACACCTTC.

A single count supports this clone. The chain uses TRBV5-1 and TRBJ2-1, with TRBD2 identical over 7 bases. Trimming removed 1 base from V and 7 bases from J; junction bases left unmatched: 8. There are 15 residues in the CDR3. In germline, CDR1 is SGHRS, CDR2 YFSETQ. The CDR3 region has the DNA TGCGCCAGCAGCTTGTATAAGCGGGGAGTAAATGAGCAGTTCTTC. Its protein product is CASSLYKRGVNEQFF.

The chain recombines TRBV11-2 with TRBJ1-1; 7 nucleotides agree with TRBD1. This CDR3 is 15 amino acids long. V shed 0 bases, J shed 11 bases, and the junction held 12 bases outside the gene matches. Looked up from germline, CDR1 is SGHAT and CDR2 is FQNNGV. The CDR3 spells CASSLDREGARRAFF. The CDR3 DNA sequence: TGTGCCAGCAGCTTAGATCGGGAGGGGGCGCGACGGGCTTTCTTT.

The J gene is TRBJ1-5, the V gene TRBV6-1, with unresolved D. Per the germline V gene, CDR1 is MNHNS and CDR2 is SASEGT. V was pared by 3 bases and J by 5 bases, with 11 bases between. The CDR3 length is 14 residues. The CDR3 coding sequence is TGTGCCAGCAGTGAGGAGGGCCGGCATCAGCCCCAGCATTTT. Translated: CASSEEGRHQPQHF.

This chain links TRBV5-4 with TRBJ1-1; TRBD1 matches at 10 bases. This CDR3 contains 15 residues. Germline loops: CDR1 SGHNT, CDR2 YYREEE (reference sequence). With V trimmed by 4 bases and J by 6 bases, 9 bases remained unmatched. CDR3 in DNA: TGTGCCAGCAGCCCCGACAGGGGGCGAATCGCTGAAGCTTTCTTT. Protein sequence: CASSPDRGRIAEAFF.

The chain couples TRBV5-6 to TRBJ1-2, with D unresolved. V lost 0 bases to trimming and J lost 4 bases, with 10 bases between them. CDR3 length: 14 amino acids. Germline CDR1 reads SGHDT; CDR2 reads YYEEEE. CDR3 loop: CASSLAGLVYGYTF. For the CDR3, the DNA is TGTGCCAGCAGCTTGGCTGGCCTCGTCTATGGCTACACCTTC.

The V and J genes are TRBV18 and TRBJ2-1; the match to TRBD1 covers 8 bases. Trimming removed 6 bases from V and 2 bases from J; junction bases left unmatched: 12. The germline V gene has CDR1 KGHSH and CDR2 LQKENI. The CDR3 length is 17 residues. CDR3 sequence: CASSLLGQGVAYNEQFF. The CDR3 region has the DNA TGTGCCAGCTCTCTCCTAGGACAGGGAGTAGCCTACAATGAGCAGTTCTTC.

A single count supports this clone. This sequence joins TRBV5-1 and TRBJ2-4; TRBD1 agrees at 9 bases. There are 19 residues in the CDR3. Germline V gene sequence: CDR1 SGHRS, CDR2 YFSETQ. V shed 3 bases and J 0 bases; nucleotides not matched to a gene: 13. The CDR3 loop reads CASSYPPRDRVGAKNIQYF. The CDR3 bases are TGCGCCAGCAGCTATCCACCCCGGGACAGGGTGGGAGCCAAAAACATTCAGTACTTC.

CDR3 nucleotides: TGTGCCACCGGCGAAAGCTTAGCGGGTGGGACGGATACGCAGTATTTT. Its translation is CATGESLAGGTDTQYF. The rearrangement uses TRBV24-1 and TRBJ2-3; 7 bases line up with TRBD2. V shed 9 bases, J shed 6 bases, and the junction held 17 bases outside the gene matches. Germline V CDR1 and CDR2: KGHDR, SFDVKD. The CDR3 spans 16 residues.

The chain recombines TRBV3-1 (or the pseudogene TRBV3-2) with TRBJ1-3; D uncertain. The germline V and J ends were trimmed by 2 bases and 0 bases, with 11 bases remaining between them. Germline CDR1 LGHDT, CDR2 YNNKEL (reference sequence). The CDR3 totals 16 residues. CDR3 protein: CASSQSEAHSGNTIYF. CDR3 bases: TGTGCCAGCAGCCAATCGGAGGCTCACTCTGGAAACACCATATATTTT.

V gene TRBV7-9 combines with J gene TRBJ2-1; D is possibly TRBD1 or TRBD2 (5 bases each). Trimming cost V 10 bases and J 6 bases, with 19 bases left between them. Germline V gene sequence: CDR1 SEHNR, CDR2 FQNEAQ (reference sequence). The CDR3 runs 14 residues. The CDR3 is CATTGAGIRNEQFF. The CDR3, as DNA: TGTGCCACCACCGGGGCAGGGATTCGCAATGAGCAGTTCTTC.

V is TRBV18 and J is TRBJ1-2; 8 nucleotides match TRBD1. Germline V CDR1 and CDR2: KGHSH, LQKENI. Trimming removed 3 bases from V and 3 bases from J; junction bases left unmatched: 6. CDR3 length: 15 residues. The CDR3 reads CASSPETGVDYGYTF. CDR3 coding DNA: TGTGCCAGCTCACCCGAGACAGGGGTTGACTATGGCTACACCTTC.

V gene TRBV30 combines with J gene TRBJ1-4; 7 bases line up with TRBD1. This CDR3 has 14 amino acids. The V gene end was trimmed by 3 bases and the J gene end by 4 bases; junction bases not matched to a gene: 5. CDR1 GTSNPN and CDR2 SVGIG come from the germline V gene (reference sequence). The CDR3 here is CAWSRGQLNEKLFF. In DNA, the CDR3 is TGTGCCTGGAGCAGGGGACAGCTTAATGAAAAACTGTTTTTT.

This clone was recorded once. The CDR3 DNA is TGTGCCAGCAGCCCGGGGTATGAGCAGTTCTTC. This sequence encodes CASSPGYEQFF. The rearrangement links TRBV7-8 to TRBJ2-1, with D perhaps TRBD2 (5 bases). This CDR3 region has 11 residues. The germline gives CDR1 SGHVS, CDR2 FQNEAQ. Trimming removed 5 bases from V and 8 bases from J, with 7 bases in between.

The chain couples TRBV5-6 to TRBJ2-2, with D possibly matching TRBD2 (5 bases). The ends were cut back, 4 bases at V and 7 bases at J, with 17 bases in the middle. The CDR3 spans 15 residues. CDR1 is SGHDT, CDR2 YYEEEE, per germline. In DNA, the CDR3 is TGTGCCAGCAGCCCCGCTGCGGGTTCTGGCGGGGAGCTGTTTTTT. Its translation is CASSPAAGSGGELFF.

This chain uses TRBV9 with TRBJ1-1, with TRBD1 matching over 7 bases. J lost 5 bases, V lost 3 bases, and 7 bases had no gene match. The CDR3 contains 14 residues. The germline CDR1 and CDR2 sequences are SGDLS and YYNGEE. The CDR3 sequence: CASSGRQGKTEAFF. CDR3 bases: TGTGCCAGCAGCGGCCGACAGGGAAAGACTGAAGCTTTCTTT.

The rearrangement links TRBV10-3 to TRBJ2-1; possible D gene TRBD2, 6 bases. Looked up from germline, CDR1 is ENHRY and CDR2 is SYGVKD. The germline V and J ends were trimmed by 4 bases and 7 bases, with 17 bases remaining between them. CDR3 length: 15 residues. CDR3 in DNA: TGTGCCATCAGTGGAGTTTTCACGGGGGAGAATGAGCAGTTCTTC. Translated, it gives CAISGVFTGENEQFF.

J is TRBJ1-6 and V is TRBV4-1, with a tentative D call TRBD1 (6 bases). The CDR3 loop spans 14 amino acids. V was shortened by 3 bases and J by 5 bases, with 8 bases between the two germline ends. Germline loops: CDR1 MGHRA, CDR2 YSYEKL. The CDR3 sequence is CASSQDSNNSPLHF. CDR3 nucleotide sequence: TGCGCCAGCAGCCAGGACAGCAATAATTCACCCCTCCACTTT.

The rearrangement joins TRBV7-2 to TRBJ2-1; 9 bases are a match to TRBD2. The CDR3 has 16 amino acids. Trimming took 2 bases from V and 8 from J; bases not matched to a gene: 10. Germline V gene lookup returns CDR1 SGHTA and CDR2 FQGNSA. In nucleotides, the CDR3 is TGTGCCAGCAGCTTATCGACAAGCGGGGGGACCGATGAGCAGTTCTTC. The encoded protein is CASSLSTSGGTDEQFF. Full variable domain (rest looked up from reference TRBV7-2 and TRBJ2-1): GAGVSQSPSNKVTEKGKDVELRCDPISGHTALYWYRQSLGQGLEFLIYFQGNSAPDKSGLPSDRFSAERTGGSVSTLTIQRTQQEDSAVYLCASSLSTSGGTDEQFFGPGTRLTVL.

This clone occurred a few times. V usage is TRBV19 and J usage is TRBJ2-6; TRBD1 matches at 7 bases. The V gene end was trimmed by 6 bases and the J gene end by 1 base; junction bases not matched to a gene: 6. The CDR3 totals 16 residues. Germline assignment: CDR1 LNHDA and CDR2 SQIVND (reference sequence). The CDR3 DNA sequence: TGTGCCAGTAGCCGGGACAGCTCTTCTGGGGCCAACGTCCTGACTTTC. As protein: CASSRDSSSGANVLTF.

This sequence joins TRBV2 and TRBJ1-6; 7 bases line up with TRBD1. The V gene's germline CDR1 is SNHLY and CDR2 FYNNEI. The CDR3 length is 13 residues. The trim removed 7 bases at V and 7 bases at J, leaving 4 bases unmatched. CDR3 sequence: CASTGTVNSPLHF. CDR3 bases: TGTGCCAGCACCGGGACAGTAAATTCACCCCTCCACTTT.

The chain recombines TRBV5-1 with TRBJ1-1; 9 nucleotides agree with TRBD1. Trimming took 0 bases from V and 1 from J; bases not matched to a gene: 1. CDR1 SGHRS and CDR2 YFSETQ come from the germline V gene. The CDR3 consists of 15 residues. The CDR3 DNA follows: TGCGCCAGCAGCTTGGAACAGGGGGCGAACACTGAAGCTTTCTTT. Amino acids: CASSLEQGANTEAFF.

The chain carries TRBV7-9 and TRBJ2-5, with D possibly TRBD1 on 6 matching bases. The germline V gene encodes CDR1 SEHNR and CDR2 FQNEAQ (reference sequence). This CDR3 comprises 17 residues. V lost 3 bases to trimming and J lost 5 bases, with 22 bases between them. DNA for the CDR3: TGTGCCAGCAGCTTGTTTTCTTTCGTGGGGGCGAGGGAGACCCAGTACTTC. Its translation: CASSLFSFVGARETQYF.